The clone carrying this T cell receptor beta chain was detected only a few times. No antigen is known for it. Only United States sites treated participants with HIV. This specimen comes from a study of long-term antiretroviral therapy in people with HIV. Whole-study context: The study's earliest collections predate the 2015 immediate-ART recommendation by about a decade.

Study outcomes and limitations: Whichever time point was examined, clones expanded before ART dominated the repertoire. The data indicate that diversity increased after ART but remained below transplant donor controls.

The V gene lost 0 bases and the J gene lost 5 bases, with 14 bases spanning the gap. Germline V lookup: CDR1 PRHDT, CDR2 FYEKMQ (reference sequence). The CDR3 sequence is 16 residues long. It was version v3.0 of the immunoSEQ assay that was run at survey level. Clones were sequenced by immunoSEQ multiplex PCR, and TCRdb holds only the in-frame ones, with some missing. The sample consists of about 30,000 clones, 88% of them appearing once. This receptor was identified in a man aged 45-65 years with HIV. The rearrangement uses TRBV13 and TRBJ1-5; a possible D gene is TRBD1 (5 bases). Sample: unsorted PBMCs, taken roughly 5 years before starting antiretroviral therapy. CDR3 sequence reads: CASSLGGDPAYQPQHF. The CDR3 DNA reads TGTGCCAGCAGCTTAGGGGGGGACCCCGCATATCAGCCCCAGCATTTT.